The entry that follows covers one TCR beta chain sequence. The antigen is not known. Researchers reported sorting CD4+ naive, central memory, regulatory and stem cell-like memory cells via CD45RO/CCR7/CD25/CD127/CD95/CD27. Every sorted population was more than 98% pure. These data are taken from a study of beta chain features in type 1 diabetes. Study results and caveats: Among all four CD4+ subsets, Type 1 diabetes patients had TCRB CDR3s that were moderately but significantly shorter.

This CDR3 has 14 amino acids. The germline V gene has CDR1 MNHEY and CDR2 SMNVEV (reference sequence). V lost 6 bases and J lost 5; bases outside the gene matches: 9. What was sequenced were expressed TCRB transcripts, since all of the isolated RNA had been reverse transcribed. Sequencing of naive, central memory and regulatory T cell samples gave an average of about 3.57 million reads. The data were produced by immunoSEQ multiplex PCR, yet TCRdb's version contains in-frame clones alone and is incomplete. The table has roughly 180,000 clones, around 13% seen once. The rearrangement uses TRBV27 and TRBJ2-7; 8 bases fit TRBD2. The sequence was collected from a woman aged 18-29 years in good health. Sequenced material: central memory CD4+ T cells from blood. CDR3 sequence: CASSRAGARDEQYF. The CDR3 DNA follows: TGTGCCAGCAGCCGAGCGGGAGCTCGGGACGAGCAGTACTTC.